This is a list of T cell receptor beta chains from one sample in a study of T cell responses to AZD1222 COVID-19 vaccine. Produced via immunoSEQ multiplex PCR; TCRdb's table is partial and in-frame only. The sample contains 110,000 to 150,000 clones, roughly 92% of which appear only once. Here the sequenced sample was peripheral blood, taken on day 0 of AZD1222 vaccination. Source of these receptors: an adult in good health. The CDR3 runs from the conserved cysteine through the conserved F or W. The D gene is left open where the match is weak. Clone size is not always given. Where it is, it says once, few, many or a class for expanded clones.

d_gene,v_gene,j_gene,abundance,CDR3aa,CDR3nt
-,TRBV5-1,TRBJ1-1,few,CASSHDGQPNTEAFF,TGCGCCAGCAGCCACGATGGACAACCTAACACTGAAGCTTTCTTT
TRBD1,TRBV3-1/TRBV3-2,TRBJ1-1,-,CASSQVITGGAFF,TGTGCCAGCAGCCAAGTAATAACAGGGGGGGCTTTCTTT
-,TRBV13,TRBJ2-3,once,CASSSGGGGTDTQYF,TGTGCCAGCAGCTCGGGGGGCGGCGGCACAGATACGCAGTATTTT
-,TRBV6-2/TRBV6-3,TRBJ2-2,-,CASSTGTATGELFF,TGTGCCAGCAGTACCGGTACAGCCACCGGGGAGCTGTTTTTT
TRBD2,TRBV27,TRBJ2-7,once,CASSSGLAGVGEQYF,TGTGCCAGCAGTTCGGGACTAGCGGGAGTAGGCGAGCAGTACTTC
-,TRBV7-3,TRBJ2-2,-,CASSQTGTRTGELFF,TGTGCCAGCAGCCAGACAGGGACTCGAACCGGGGAGCTGTTTTTT
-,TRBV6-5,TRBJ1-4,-,CASSYVPGRWDEKLFF,TGTGCCAGCAGTTACGTTCCGGGAAGATGGGATGAAAAACTGTTTTTT
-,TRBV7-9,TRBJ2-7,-,CASSFPDRSYEQYF,TGTGCCAGCAGCTTCCCGGACCGGTCCTACGAGCAGTACTTC
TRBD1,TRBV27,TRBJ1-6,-,CASSLWGTGGNSPLHF,TGTGCCAGCAGTTTATGGGGGACAGGGGGTAACTCACCCCTCCACTTT
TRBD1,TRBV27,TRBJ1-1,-,CASSKDRANTEAFF,TGTGCCAGCTCGAAGGACAGGGCGAACACTGAAGCTTTCTTT
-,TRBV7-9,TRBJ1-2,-,CASRSPGHYGYTF,TGTGCCAGCCGGAGCCCAGGCCACTATGGCTACACCTTC